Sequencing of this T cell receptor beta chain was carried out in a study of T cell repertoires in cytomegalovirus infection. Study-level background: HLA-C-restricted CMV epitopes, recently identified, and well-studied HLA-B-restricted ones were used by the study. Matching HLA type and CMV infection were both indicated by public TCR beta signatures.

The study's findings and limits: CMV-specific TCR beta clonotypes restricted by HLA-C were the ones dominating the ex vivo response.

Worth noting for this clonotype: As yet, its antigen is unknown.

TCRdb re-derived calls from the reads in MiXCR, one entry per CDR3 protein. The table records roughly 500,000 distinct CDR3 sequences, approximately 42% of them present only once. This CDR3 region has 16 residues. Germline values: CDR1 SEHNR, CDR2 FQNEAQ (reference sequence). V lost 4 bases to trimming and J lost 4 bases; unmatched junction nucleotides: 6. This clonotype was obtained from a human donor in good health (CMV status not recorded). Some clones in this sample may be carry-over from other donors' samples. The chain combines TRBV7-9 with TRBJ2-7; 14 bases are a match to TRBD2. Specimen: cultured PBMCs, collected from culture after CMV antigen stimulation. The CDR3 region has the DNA TGTGCCAGCAGCTCCTCCGGGACTAGCGGGAGTTACGAGCAGTACTTC. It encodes CASSSSGTSGSYEQYF. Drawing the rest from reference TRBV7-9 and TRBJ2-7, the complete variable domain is DTGVSQNPRHKITKRGQNVTFRCDPISEHNRLYWYRQTLGQGPEFLTYFQNEAQLEKSRLLSDRFSAERPKGSFSTLEIQRTEQGDSAMYLCASSSSGTSGSYEQYFGPGTRLTVT.